Included here is one T cell receptor beta chain sequence, with context. The CDR3 sequence is 15 residues long. The V gene's germline CDR1 is SGHAT and CDR2 FQDESV (reference sequence). V lost 5 bases and J 5 bases, leaving 18 bases between the germline ends. The table came from immunoSEQ multiplex PCR; TCRdb's copy has only in-frame clones and leaves some out. The data contain some 80,000 clones, 80% to 95% of them singletons. This sample is drawn from a study of T cell changes during pregnancy in multiple sclerosis. Sample: peripheral blood, taken in the first trimester of pregnancy. The clonotype comes from a female donor with multiple sclerosis, enrolled in a pregnancy study. This sequence joins TRBV11-1 and TRBJ2-5; possible D gene TRBD1, 6 bases. As DNA, the CDR3 is TGTGCCAGCAGCCCGGACAGAACCGGTAGGGAGACCCAGTACTTC. Protein product: CASSPDRTGRETQYF.